This TCR beta chain was sequenced for a study of cytomegalovirus exposure and HLA in healthy donors. The PCR ran on 60 Vbeta and 13 Jbeta primers. TCRdb's table, derived via immunoSEQ multiplex PCR, lists solely in-frame clones and lacks some. Counted here are about 180,000 clones, approximately 84% occurring once; the ten biggest clones make up around 5%. Sequencing was carried out using PBMCs. The TCR originated in a man between 18 and 29 years old in good health and CMV-seronegative.

The CDR3 sequence is CASSLGLAPTYEQYF. CDR3 in DNA: TGTGCCAGCAGTTTGGGACTAGCGCCGACCTACGAGCAGTACTTC. The gene calls are TRBV28 and TRBJ2-7; 10 bases fit TRBD2. Per the germline V gene, CDR1 is MDHEN and CDR2 is SYDVKM. The V and J ends lost 3 bases and 2 bases, in that order; junction bases with no gene match: 4. The CDR3 runs to 15 residues.